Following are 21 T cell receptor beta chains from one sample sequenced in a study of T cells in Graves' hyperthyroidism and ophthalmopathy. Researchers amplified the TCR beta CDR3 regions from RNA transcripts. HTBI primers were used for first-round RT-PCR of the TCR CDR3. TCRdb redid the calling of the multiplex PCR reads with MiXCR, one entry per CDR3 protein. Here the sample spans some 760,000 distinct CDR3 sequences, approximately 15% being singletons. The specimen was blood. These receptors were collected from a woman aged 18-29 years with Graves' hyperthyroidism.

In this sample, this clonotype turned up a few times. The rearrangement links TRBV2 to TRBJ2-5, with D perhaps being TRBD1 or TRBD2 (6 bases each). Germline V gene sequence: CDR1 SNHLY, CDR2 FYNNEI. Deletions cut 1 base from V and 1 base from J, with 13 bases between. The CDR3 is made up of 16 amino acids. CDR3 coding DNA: TGTGCCAGCAGTGAAGATCAGGGGACTGCCCAAGAGACCCAGTACTTC. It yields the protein CASSEDQGTAQETQYF.

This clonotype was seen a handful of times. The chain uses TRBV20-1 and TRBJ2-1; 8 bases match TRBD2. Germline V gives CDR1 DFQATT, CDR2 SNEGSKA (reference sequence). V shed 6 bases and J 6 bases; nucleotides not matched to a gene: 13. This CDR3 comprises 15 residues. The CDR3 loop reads CSARAIAGWVNEQFF. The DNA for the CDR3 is TGCAGTGCGCGAGCGATAGCGGGATGGGTCAATGAGCAGTTCTTC.

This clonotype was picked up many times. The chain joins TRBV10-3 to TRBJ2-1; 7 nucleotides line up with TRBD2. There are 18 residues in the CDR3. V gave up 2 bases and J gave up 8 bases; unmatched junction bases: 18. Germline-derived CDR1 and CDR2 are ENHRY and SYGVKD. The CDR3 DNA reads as TGTGCCATCAGTGAGCCGTATGGACTAGGGGCGTCAGGAGATGAGCAGTTCTTC. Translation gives CAISEPYGLGASGDEQFF.

This CDR3 is CASTALGELFF. CDR3 nucleotides: TGTGCCAGCACCGCTCTAGGGGAGCTGTTTTTT. V usage is TRBV7-9 and J usage is TRBJ2-2, with no clear D. CDR1 and CDR2 from the germline V gene are SEHNR and FQNEAQ (reference sequence). The CDR3 has 11 residues. The ends were cut back, 7 bases at V and 8 bases at J, with 8 bases in the middle.

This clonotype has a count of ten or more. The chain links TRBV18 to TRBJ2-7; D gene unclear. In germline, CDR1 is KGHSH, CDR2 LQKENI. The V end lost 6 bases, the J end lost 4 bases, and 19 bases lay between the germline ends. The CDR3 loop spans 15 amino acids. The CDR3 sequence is CASSPDGGHPYEQYF. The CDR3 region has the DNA TGTGCCAGCTCGCCCGACGGTGGTCATCCTTACGAGCAGTACTTC.

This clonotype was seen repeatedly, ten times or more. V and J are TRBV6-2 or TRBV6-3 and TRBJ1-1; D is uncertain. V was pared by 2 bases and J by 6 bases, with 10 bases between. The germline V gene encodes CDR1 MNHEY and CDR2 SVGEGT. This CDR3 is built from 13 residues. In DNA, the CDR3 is TGTGCCAGCAGTTACAACGCGTGGGCTGAAGCTTTCTTT. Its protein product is CASSYNAWAEAFF.

The chain's CDR3 is CSASWGIYNEQFF. For the CDR3, the DNA is TGCAGTGCTAGCTGGGGAATTTACAATGAGCAGTTCTTC. The rearrangement links TRBV20-1 to TRBJ2-1; D not certain. Trimming removed 3 bases from V and 4 bases from J, with 10 bases in between. The CDR3 extends over 13 amino acids. The germline CDR1 and CDR2 sequences are DFQATT and SNEGSKA (reference sequence).

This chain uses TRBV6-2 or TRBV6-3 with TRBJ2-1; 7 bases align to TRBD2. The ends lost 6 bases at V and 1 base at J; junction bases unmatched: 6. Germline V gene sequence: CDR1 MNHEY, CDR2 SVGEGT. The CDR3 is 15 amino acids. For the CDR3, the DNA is TGTGCCAGCAGAACTAGCGAGAATTCCTACAATGAGCAGTTCTTC. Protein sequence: CASRTSENSYNEQFF.

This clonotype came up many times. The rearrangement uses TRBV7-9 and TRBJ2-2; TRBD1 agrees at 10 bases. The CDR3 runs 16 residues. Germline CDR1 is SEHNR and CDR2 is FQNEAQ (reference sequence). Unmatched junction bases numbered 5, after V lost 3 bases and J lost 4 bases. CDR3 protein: CASSLPRTGGTGELFF. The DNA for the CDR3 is TGTGCCAGCAGCTTGCCGCGGACAGGGGGCACCGGGGAGCTGTTTTTT.

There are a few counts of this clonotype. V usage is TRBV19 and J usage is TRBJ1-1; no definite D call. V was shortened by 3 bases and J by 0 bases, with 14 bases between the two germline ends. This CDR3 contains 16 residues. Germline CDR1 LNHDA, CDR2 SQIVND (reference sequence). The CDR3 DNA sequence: TGTGCCAGTAGTATCCTAGGGCAAGGCATGAACACTGAAGCTTTCTTT. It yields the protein CASSILGQGMNTEAFF. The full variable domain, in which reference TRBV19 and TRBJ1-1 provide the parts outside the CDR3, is DGGITQSPKYLFRKEGQNVTLSCEQNLNHDAMYWYRQDPGQGLRLIYYSQIVNDFQKGDIAEGYSVSREKKESFPLTVTSAQKNPTAFYLCASSILGQGMNTEAFFGQGTRLTVV.

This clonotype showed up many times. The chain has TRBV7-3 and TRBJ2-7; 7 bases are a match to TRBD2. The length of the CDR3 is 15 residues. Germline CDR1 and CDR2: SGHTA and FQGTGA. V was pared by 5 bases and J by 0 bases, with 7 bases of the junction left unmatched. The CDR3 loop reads CASSPGRDHSYEQYF. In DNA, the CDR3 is TGTGCCAGCAGCCCAGGGAGGGACCACTCCTACGAGCAGTACTTC.

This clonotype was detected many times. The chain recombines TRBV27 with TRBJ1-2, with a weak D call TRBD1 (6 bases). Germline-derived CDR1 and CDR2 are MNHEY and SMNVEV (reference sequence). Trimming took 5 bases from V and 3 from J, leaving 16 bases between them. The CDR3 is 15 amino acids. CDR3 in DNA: TGTGCCAGCAGTCGACTACAGGGATTCTACTATGGCTACACCTTC. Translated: CASSRLQGFYYGYTF.

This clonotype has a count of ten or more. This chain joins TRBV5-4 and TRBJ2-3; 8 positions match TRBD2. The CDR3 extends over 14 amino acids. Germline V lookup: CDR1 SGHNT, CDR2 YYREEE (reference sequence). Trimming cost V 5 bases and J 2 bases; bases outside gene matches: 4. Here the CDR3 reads CASSPGLDTDTQYF. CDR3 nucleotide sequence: TGTGCCAGCAGTCCGGGACTAGACACAGATACGCAGTATTTT.

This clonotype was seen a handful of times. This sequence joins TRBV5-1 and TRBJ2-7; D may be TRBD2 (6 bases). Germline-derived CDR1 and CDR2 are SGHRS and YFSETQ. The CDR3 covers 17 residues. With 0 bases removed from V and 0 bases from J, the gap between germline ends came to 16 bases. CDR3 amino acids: CASSLVSGRRSSYEQYF. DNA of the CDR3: TGCGCCAGCAGCTTGGTTAGCGGACGGAGGAGCTCCTACGAGCAGTACTTC.

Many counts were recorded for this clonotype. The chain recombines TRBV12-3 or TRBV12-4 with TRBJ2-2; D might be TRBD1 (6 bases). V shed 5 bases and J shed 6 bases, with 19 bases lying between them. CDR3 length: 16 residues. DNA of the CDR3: TGTGCCAGCAGTCAACGGGTTAAACAGGGAGCCGGGGAGCTGTTTTTT. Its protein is CASSQRVKQGAGELFF.

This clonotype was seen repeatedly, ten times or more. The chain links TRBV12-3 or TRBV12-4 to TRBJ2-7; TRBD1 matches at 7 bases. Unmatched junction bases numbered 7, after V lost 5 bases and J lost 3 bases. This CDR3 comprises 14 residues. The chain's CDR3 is CASSEGQMIYEQYF. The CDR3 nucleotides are TGTGCCAGCAGTGAGGGACAGATGATCTACGAGCAGTACTTC.

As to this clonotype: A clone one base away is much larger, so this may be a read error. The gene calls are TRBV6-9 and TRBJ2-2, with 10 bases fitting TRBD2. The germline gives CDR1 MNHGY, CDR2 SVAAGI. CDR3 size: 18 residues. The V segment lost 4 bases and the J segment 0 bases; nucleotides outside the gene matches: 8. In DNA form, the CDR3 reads TGTGCCAGCAGTTCCACGCACCTAGCGGGAGCGAACACCGGGGAGCTGTTTTTT. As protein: CASSSTHLAGANTGELFF.

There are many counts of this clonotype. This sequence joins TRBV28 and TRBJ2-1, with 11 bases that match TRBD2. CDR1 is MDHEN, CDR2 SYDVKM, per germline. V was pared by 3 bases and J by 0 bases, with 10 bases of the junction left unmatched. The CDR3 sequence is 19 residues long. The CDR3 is CASSFFRTSGPNSYNEQFF. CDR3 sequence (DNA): TGTGCCAGCAGTTTTTTCCGGACTAGCGGGCCAAACTCCTACAATGAGCAGTTCTTC.

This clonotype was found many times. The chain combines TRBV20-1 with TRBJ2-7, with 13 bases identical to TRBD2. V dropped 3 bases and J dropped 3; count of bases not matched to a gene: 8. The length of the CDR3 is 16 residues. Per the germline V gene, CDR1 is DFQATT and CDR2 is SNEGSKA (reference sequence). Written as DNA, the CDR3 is TGCAGTGCTAGCGGGGGGACTAGCGGGATCTACTACGAGCAGTACTTC. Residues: CSASGGTSGIYYEQYF.

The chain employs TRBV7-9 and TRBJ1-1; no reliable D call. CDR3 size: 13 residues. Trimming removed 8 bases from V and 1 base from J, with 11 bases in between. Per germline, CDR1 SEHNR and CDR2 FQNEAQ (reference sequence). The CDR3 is CASSDGQNTEAFF. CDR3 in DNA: TGTGCCAGCTCTGACGGCCAGAACACTGAAGCTTTCTTT.

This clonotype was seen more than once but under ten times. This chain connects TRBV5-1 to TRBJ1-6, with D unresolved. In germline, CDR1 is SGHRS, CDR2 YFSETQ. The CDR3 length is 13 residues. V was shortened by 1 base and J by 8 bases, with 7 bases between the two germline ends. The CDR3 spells CASSLKRDSPLHF. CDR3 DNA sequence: TGCGCCAGCAGCTTGAAAAGGGATTCACCCCTCCACTTT. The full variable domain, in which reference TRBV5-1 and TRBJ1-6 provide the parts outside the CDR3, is KAGVTQTPRYLIKTRGQQVTLSCSPISGHRSVSWYQQTPGQGLQFLFEYFSETQRNKGNFPGRFSGRQFSNSRSEMNVSTLELGDSALYLCASSLKRDSPLHFGNGTRLTVT.